This T cell receptor (beta chain) was obtained from a study of cytomegalovirus exposure and HLA in healthy donors. Study-wide results and limits: Later analysis demonstrated an association between a missense DCLRE1C variant and TCR beta V- and J-gene trimming. A later analysis found TCR association rates differed by HLA locus, highest for DRB1 and lowest for HLA-C.

For this clone: The target antigen is unknown.

PCR employed 60 Vbeta and 13 Jbeta primers. Original analysis: Unique TCR beta chains totaled about 73 million in a later count, with approximately 11 million of them shared. Generated by immunoSEQ multiplex PCR, the TCRdb table keeps only in-frame clones and is missing some. The V and J calls and clone size were taken over from that table, and D and trimming were inferred from the DNA. The repertoire table contains approximately 72,000 clones. The CDR3 contains 13 residues. V was shortened by 2 bases and J by 5 bases, with 9 bases between the two germline ends. Germline V gene lookup returns CDR1 SGHTA and CDR2 FQGTGA.

This sequence was found in a man in his forties in good health and CMV-seronegative. The chain joins TRBV7-3 to TRBJ2-5, with D tentatively TRBD2 (6 bases). The sample comprised PBMCs. CDR3 sequence (DNA): TGTGCCAGCAGCTTAGGCGGAGGGGAGACCCAGTACTTC. It translates to CASSLGGGETQYF.